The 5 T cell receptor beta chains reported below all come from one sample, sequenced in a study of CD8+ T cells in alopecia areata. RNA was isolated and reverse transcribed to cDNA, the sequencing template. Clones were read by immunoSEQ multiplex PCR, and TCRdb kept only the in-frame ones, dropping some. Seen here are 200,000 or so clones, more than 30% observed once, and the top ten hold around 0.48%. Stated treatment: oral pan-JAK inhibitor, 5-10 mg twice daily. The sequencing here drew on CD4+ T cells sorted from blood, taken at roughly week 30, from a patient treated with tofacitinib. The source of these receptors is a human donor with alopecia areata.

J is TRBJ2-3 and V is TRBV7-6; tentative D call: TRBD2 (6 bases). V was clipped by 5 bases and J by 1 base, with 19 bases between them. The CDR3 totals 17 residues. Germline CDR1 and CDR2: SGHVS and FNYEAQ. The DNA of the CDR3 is TGTGCCAGCAGCATACACTCCGGCGGAGGGGGCACAGATACGCAGTATTTT. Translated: CASSIHSGGGGTDTQYF. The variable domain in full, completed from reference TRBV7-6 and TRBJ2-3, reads GAGVSQSPRYKVTKRGQDVALRCDPISGHVSLYWYRQALGQGPEFLTYFNYEAQQDKSGLPNDRFSAERPEGSISTLTIQRTEQRDSAMYRCASSIHSGGGGTDTQYFGPGTRLTVL.

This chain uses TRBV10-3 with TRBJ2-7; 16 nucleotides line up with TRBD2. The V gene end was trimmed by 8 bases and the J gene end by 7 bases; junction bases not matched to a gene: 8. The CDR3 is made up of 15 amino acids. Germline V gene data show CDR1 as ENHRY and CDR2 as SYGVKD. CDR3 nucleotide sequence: TGTGCCATCGGGACTAGCGGGAGGGGAGCGGGGGAGCAGTACTTC. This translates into CAIGTSGRGAGEQYF.

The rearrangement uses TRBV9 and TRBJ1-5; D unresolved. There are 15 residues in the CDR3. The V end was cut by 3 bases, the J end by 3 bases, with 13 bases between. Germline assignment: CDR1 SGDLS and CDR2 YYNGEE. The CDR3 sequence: CASSANTVDNQPQHF. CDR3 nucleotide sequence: TGTGCCAGCAGCGCGAACACGGTAGACAATCAGCCCCAGCATTTT.

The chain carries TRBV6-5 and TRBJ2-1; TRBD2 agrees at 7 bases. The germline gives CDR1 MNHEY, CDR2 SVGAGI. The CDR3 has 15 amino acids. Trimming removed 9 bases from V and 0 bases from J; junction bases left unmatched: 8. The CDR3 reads CASRSGTSSYNEQFF. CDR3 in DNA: TGTGCCAGTCGAAGCGGGACCAGCTCCTACAATGAGCAGTTCTTC.

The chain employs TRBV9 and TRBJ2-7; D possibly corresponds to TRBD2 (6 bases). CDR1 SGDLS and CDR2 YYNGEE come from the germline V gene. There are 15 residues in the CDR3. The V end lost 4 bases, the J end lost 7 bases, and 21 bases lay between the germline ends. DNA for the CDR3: TGTGCCAGCAGCTCAGACCCCGCGGGACGGGAAGAGCAGTACTTC. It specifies CASSSDPAGREEQYF.